The 5 T cell receptor beta chains in this list originate from one sample, sequenced in a study of brain T cells in children with intractable seizures (dated by TCRdb to about 2021). Receptors were amplified or captured by the immunoSEQ multiplex PCR assay. Held by TCRdb, this immuneACCESS table contains in-frame sequences only and omits some clones. Under half of the omission traces to an unresolved V gene where checked; the cause of the rest is unknown. This sample has approximately 5,200 clones in its table, and 90% to 95% of those were observed once. The ten largest make up under 2% of the sample. Sample time point, as interpreted from the label and publication: resected brain tissue, or blood drawn just prior to surgery. The surgery cases showing the highest brain T cell transcript signatures were chosen for TCR beta chain sequencing of brain tissue and, when available, of blood. The sequenced sample was resected brain tissue, obtained at surgery. All receptors come from a boy in the first two years of life with focal cortical dysplasia and intractable seizures.

The chain carries TRBV6-1 and TRBJ2-7, with TRBD2 identical over 8 bases. The germline CDR1 and CDR2 sequences are MNHNS and SASEGT. This CDR3 is 16 amino acids long. V lost 0 bases, J lost 3 bases, and 7 bases stayed unmatched. CDR3 residues: CASSEAAGRAGYEQYF. The CDR3 bases are TGTGCCAGCAGTGAAGCGGCCGGGAGGGCCGGCTACGAGCAGTACTTC.

This chain joins TRBV4-3 and TRBJ2-1, with 8 nucleotides matching TRBD1. The J segment lost 6 bases and the V segment lost 0 bases, leaving 4 bases of the junction unmatched. CDR3 length: 15 amino acids. CDR1 is LGHNA, CDR2 YSLEER, per germline. CDR3 residues: CASSQELTGGNEQFF. CDR3 coding DNA: TGCGCCAGCAGCCAAGAATTAACAGGGGGCAATGAGCAGTTCTTC.

This chain uses TRBV12-3 or TRBV12-4 with TRBJ1-1; D not certain. V lost 2 bases to trimming and J lost 3 bases, with 7 bases between them. The CDR3 is 13 amino acids. The CDR3 loop reads CASSLSGYTEAFF. Here the CDR3 DNA reads TGTGCCAGCAGTTTATCGGGTTACACTGAAGCTTTCTTT.

This chain connects TRBV6-2 or TRBV6-3 to TRBJ2-2; 11 positions match TRBD2. CDR1 and CDR2 from the germline V gene are MNHEY and SVGEGT. The V gene end was trimmed by 2 bases and the J gene end by 2 bases; junction bases not matched to a gene: 7. The CDR3 loop spans 18 amino acids. CDR3 region: CASSYRRLAGINTGELFF. The DNA for the CDR3 is TGTGCCAGCAGTTACCGAAGACTAGCGGGGATCAACACCGGGGAGCTGTTTTTT.

V usage is TRBV6-2 or TRBV6-3 and J usage is TRBJ1-2; D remains ambiguous. There are 12 residues in the CDR3. Per the germline V gene, CDR1 is MNHEY and CDR2 is SVGEGT. The V end was cut by 1 base, the J end by 6 bases, with 6 bases between. The CDR3 nucleotides are TGTGCCAGCAGTTACTGGACCCATGGCTACACCTTC. Residues: CASSYWTHGYTF.